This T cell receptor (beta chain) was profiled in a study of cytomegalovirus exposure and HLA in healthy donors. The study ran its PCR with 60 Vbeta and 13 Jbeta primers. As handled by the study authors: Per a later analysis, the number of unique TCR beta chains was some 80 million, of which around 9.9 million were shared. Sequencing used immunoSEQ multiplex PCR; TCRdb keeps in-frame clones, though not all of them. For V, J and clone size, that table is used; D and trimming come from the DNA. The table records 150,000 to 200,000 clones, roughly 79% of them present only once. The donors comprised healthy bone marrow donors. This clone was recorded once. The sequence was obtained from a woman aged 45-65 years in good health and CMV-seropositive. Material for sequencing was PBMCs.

The CDR3 spells CASSQPTGGAGTEAFF. DNA for the CDR3: TGCGCCAGCAGCCAACCGACAGGGGGCGCGGGTACTGAAGCTTTCTTT. The chain has TRBV4-1 and TRBJ1-1; TRBD1 aligns across 10 bases. CDR1 MGHRA and CDR2 YSYEKL come from the germline V gene. J lost 5 bases, V lost 2 bases, and 8 bases had no gene match. There are 16 residues in the CDR3.